The 24 T cell receptor beta chains presented below share a single source sample, sequenced in a study of T cells in Graves' hyperthyroidism and ophthalmopathy. The investigators amplified TCR beta CDR3 regions from RNA transcripts. An initial round of RT-PCR targeting the TCR CDR3 relied on the HTBI primer set. TCRdb re-called the multiplex PCR reads with MiXCR, one entry per CDR3 protein. This table holds 550,000 to 800,000 distinct CDR3 sequences, roughly 15% found once. Sequenced material: blood. The origin of the receptors is a man between 18 and 29 years old with Graves' hyperthyroidism.

This clonotype was found many times. The rearrangement joins TRBV18 to TRBJ1-1; D is undetermined. CDR1 and CDR2 (germline): KGHSH, LQKENI. Trimming removed 2 bases from V and 4 bases from J, with 8 bases in between. This CDR3 region has 13 residues. The CDR3 spells CASSPTEGTEAFF. In DNA form, the CDR3 reads TGTGCCAGCTCACCAACAGAGGGCACTGAAGCTTTCTTT.

This chain links TRBV11-2 with TRBJ2-7, with 11 positions matching TRBD2. The V gene's germline CDR1 is SGHAT and CDR2 FQNNGV. This CDR3 region has 19 residues. V was clipped by 2 bases and J by 3 bases; unmatched bases: 15. CDR3: CASSLTRASFSGRGYEQYF. The CDR3, as DNA: TGTGCCAGCAGCTTAACACGGGCATCCTTTAGCGGGAGGGGCTACGAGCAGTACTTC.

V and J are TRBV30 and TRBJ2-2; D uncertain. Germline-derived CDR1 and CDR2 are GTSNPN and SVGIG (reference sequence). The V end lost 3 bases, the J end lost 6 bases, and 11 bases lay between the germline ends. This CDR3 comprises 13 residues. CDR3 protein: CAWSEPGAGELFF. The CDR3 DNA sequence: TGTGCCTGGAGCGAGCCTGGGGCCGGGGAGCTGTTTTTT.

Concerning this clonotype: Possible read error: a much larger clone is one base away. The CDR3 does not end in the conserved phenylalanine or tryptophan, so this is likely a read error. DNA of the CDR3: TGTGCCAGCAGTTTCGCCCAGTCTCTGGGGACAGGGGCTACTAATTCACCCCTCCACCTT. It encodes CASSFAQSLGTGATNSPLHL. The chain combines TRBV27 with TRBJ1-6; 10 bases map to TRBD1. Per germline, CDR1 MNHEY and CDR2 SMNVEV (reference sequence). This CDR3 is built from 20 residues. J was trimmed by 6 bases and V by 3 bases; bases with no gene match: 17.

This clonotype was recorded a few times. The J gene is TRBJ2-7, the V gene TRBV27; 9 bases are shared with TRBD1. The trim removed 2 bases at V and 2 bases at J, leaving 4 bases unmatched. The germline gives CDR1 MNHEY, CDR2 SMNVEV (reference sequence). The CDR3 loop spans 15 amino acids. CDR3 sequence reads: CASSLEQGATYEQYF. CDR3 bases: TGTGCCAGCAGTTTAGAACAGGGGGCCACCTACGAGCAGTACTTC.

This clonotype has ten or more counts. V usage is TRBV12-3 or TRBV12-4 and J usage is TRBJ2-3; D possibly corresponds to TRBD2 (5 bases). V lost 1 base to trimming and J lost 4 bases, with 9 bases between them. This CDR3 spans 14 amino acids. The CDR3 region has the DNA TGTGCCAGCAGTTTAGTGTCTAGCTCAGATACGCAGTATTTT. This gives the protein CASSLVSSSDTQYF.

V usage is TRBV14 and J usage is TRBJ1-2; D ambiguous. Germline values: CDR1 SGHDN, CDR2 FVKESK. With 0 bases removed from V and 5 bases from J, the gap between germline ends came to 10 bases. The CDR3 covers 14 residues. The CDR3 region has the DNA TGTGCCAGCAGCCAAGATCATGGTGTTTATGGCTACACCTTC. Protein sequence: CASSQDHGVYGYTF.

This chain links TRBV2 with TRBJ2-2; D gene unclear. CDR3 size: 15 residues. The V end lost 10 bases, the J end lost 0 bases, and 15 bases lay between the germline ends. Germline V gene data show CDR1 as SNHLY and CDR2 as FYNNEI. The CDR3 DNA reads TGTGCCACCCTTAAGAAACAATCGAACACCGGGGAGCTGTTTTTT. Translation: CATLKKQSNTGELFF. Filled out from reference TRBV2 and TRBJ2-2, the complete variable domain reads EPEVTQTPSHQVTQMGQEVILRCVPISNHLYFYWYRQILGQKVEFLVSFYNNEISEKSEIFDDQFSVERPDGSNFTLKIRSTKLEDSAMYFCATLKKQSNTGELFFGEGSRLTVL.

This clonotype has just a few counts. This chain joins TRBV9 and TRBJ2-7; D is perhaps TRBD1 (5 bases). The CDR3 is made up of 14 amino acids. Germline values: CDR1 SGDLS, CDR2 YYNGEE. Trimming took off 0 bases at V and 2 bases at J, with 9 bases between the two ends. CDR3 bases: TGTGCCAGCAGCGTAGTCCCAGGGCCCTACGAGCAGTACTTC. Amino acids: CASSVVPGPYEQYF.

This clonotype was found many times. The V and J genes are TRBV12-3 or TRBV12-4 and TRBJ2-7; 7 nucleotides line up with TRBD1. V gave up 6 bases and J gave up 0 bases; unmatched junction bases: 2. CDR3 length equals 13 residues. For the CDR3, the DNA is TGTGCCAGCAGGGACAGGAGCTCCTACGAGCAGTACTTC. Translating gives CASRDRSSYEQYF.

The sample holds a few counts of this clonotype. The rearrangement joins TRBV28 to TRBJ2-2; 7 bases map to TRBD1. Germline V gene data show CDR1 as MDHEN and CDR2 as SYDVKM. The CDR3 extends over 14 amino acids. V gave up 7 bases and J gave up 3 bases; unmatched junction bases: 5. CDR3 in DNA: TGTGCCAGCACCCGACAGGGAGACACCGGGGAGCTGTTTTTT. The encoded protein is CASTRQGDTGELFF.

This clonotype was detected many times. CDR3 coding DNA: TGTGCCAGCAGTTACTCACCGGGGGGCGAGCCCAAGTCCTACGAGCAGTACTTC. Translating gives CASSYSPGGEPKSYEQYF. V usage is TRBV6-6 and J usage is TRBJ2-7; tentatively, D is TRBD2 (7 bases). The germline V gene has CDR1 MNHNY and CDR2 SVGAGI (reference sequence). V was pared by 0 bases and J by 1 base, with 19 bases between. The CDR3 has 18 residues.

This chain links TRBV29-1 with TRBJ1-2; 8 nucleotides agree with TRBD1. Germline assignment: CDR1 SQVTM and CDR2 ANQGSEA. With 3 bases clipped from V and 8 bases from J, the junction kept 14 bases outside the gene matches. CDR3 length: 15 amino acids. The CDR3 DNA reads TGCAGCGTTGATCCTCCCCGTTGGGACAGGAAAGGCTACACCTTC. It codes for CSVDPPRWDRKGYTF. Complete variable domain (other parts from reference TRBV29-1 and TRBJ1-2): SAVISQKPSRDICQRGTSLTIQCQVDSQVTMMFWYRQQPGQSLTLIATANQGSEATYESGFVIDKFPISRPNLTFSTLTVSNMSPEDSSIYLCSVDPPRWDRKGYTFGSGTRLTVV.

This clonotype was picked up many times. CDR3 sequence (DNA): TGTGCCCCTTTGGGGGCTTTCTTT. Translating it yields CAPLGAFF. The gene calls are TRBV10-3 and TRBJ1-1; no definite D call. CDR1 and CDR2 (germline): ENHRY, SYGVKD. V shed 11 bases and J shed 11 bases, with 9 bases lying between them. The CDR3 sequence is 8 residues long.

This clonotype was recorded at least ten times. The chain carries TRBV29-1 and TRBJ1-2; tentatively, D is TRBD1 (6 bases). CDR1 and CDR2 from the germline V gene are SQVTM and ANQGSEA. The CDR3 is 14 residues long. Trimming pared 0 bases from V and 4 bases from J, leaving 12 bases between. The CDR3 protein is CSVEDRQAGYGYTF. Here the CDR3 DNA reads TGCAGCGTTGAAGATCGACAGGCGGGCTATGGCTACACCTTC.

The rearrangement uses TRBV25-1 and TRBJ1-6; D may be TRBD1 (5 bases). CDR1 is MGHDK, CDR2 SYGVNS, per germline. The CDR3 contains 15 residues. V was pared by 3 bases and J by 8 bases, with 14 bases between. As DNA, the CDR3 is TGTGCCAGCAGTGAGCCCGGGGGGAGACATTCACCCCTCCACTTT. Protein sequence: CASSEPGGRHSPLHF. The full variable domain, its missing parts supplied by reference TRBV25-1 and TRBJ1-6, is EADIYQTPRYLVIGTGKKITLECSQTMGHDKMYWYQQDPGMELHLIHYSYGVNSTEKGDLSSESTVSRIRTEHFPLTLESARPSHTSQYLCASSEPGGRHSPLHFGNGTRLTVT.

Ten or more counts support this clonotype. The chain employs TRBV2 and TRBJ1-5; a possible D gene is TRBD1 (5 bases). Germline CDR1 reads SNHLY; CDR2 reads FYNNEI. The V gene lost 3 bases and the J gene lost 3 bases, with 9 bases spanning the gap. This CDR3 comprises 14 residues. The CDR3 DNA is TGTGCCAGCAGTGAGGGGCCCCACAATCAGCCCCAGCATTTT. Translating gives CASSEGPHNQPQHF.

CDR3 loop: CASSPRVGLAGVEQYF. Here the CDR3 DNA reads TGTGCCAGCAGCCCACGTGTGGGACTAGCGGGAGTTGAGCAGTACTTC. The chain employs TRBV9 and TRBJ2-7, with TRBD2 matching over 14 bases. Germline trimming cut 4 bases from V and 7 bases from J; bases unmatched to any gene: 10. Germline V gene lookup returns CDR1 SGDLS and CDR2 YYNGEE. The CDR3 covers 16 residues.

This clonotype has at least ten counts. The V call is TRBV28, the J call TRBJ1-1; D unresolved. The length of the CDR3 is 8 residues. Looked up from germline, CDR1 is MDHEN and CDR2 is SYDVKM. V was pared by 11 bases and J by 6 bases, with 4 bases between. CDR3 sequence reads: CAVAEAFF. In DNA, the CDR3 is TGTGCCGTCGCTGAAGCTTTCTTT.

J is TRBJ2-1 and V is TRBV29-1; no clear D gene. This CDR3 is built from 16 residues. Trimming shortened V by 0 bases and J by 6 bases, and 18 bases separated the two germline ends. Germline assignment: CDR1 SQVTM and CDR2 ANQGSEA. The CDR3 region is CSVEDSGPKTINEQFF. CDR3 nucleotide sequence: TGCAGCGTTGAAGATAGTGGACCAAAAACCATCAATGAGCAGTTCTTC.

This clonotype appeared many times. The chain carries TRBV6-1 and TRBJ2-7, with D unresolved. Germline loops: CDR1 MNHNS, CDR2 SASEGT. V shed 6 bases and J shed 6 bases, with 15 bases lying between them. This CDR3 contains 13 residues. The CDR3 loop reads CASSYNPEVEQYF. CDR3 sequence (DNA): TGTGCCAGCAGCTATAACCCAGAGGTCGAGCAGTACTTC.

This clonotype was found many times. This chain connects TRBV28 to TRBJ2-7; 7 bases map to TRBD2. This CDR3 region has 14 residues. The germline V gene encodes CDR1 MDHEN and CDR2 SYDVKM. The V segment lost 5 bases and the J segment 0 bases; nucleotides outside the gene matches: 4. CDR3 DNA sequence: TGTGCCAGCAGTGGTGGGAGGGCCTCCTACGAGCAGTACTTC. It yields the protein CASSGGRASYEQYF.

V is TRBV6-1 and J is TRBJ2-2; D is ambiguous. The V gene's germline CDR1 is MNHNS and CDR2 SASEGT. Trimming cost V 8 bases and J 5 bases, with 15 bases left between them. This CDR3 spans 14 amino acids. The CDR3 DNA reads as TGTGCCAGCTGGGATCCCCACTTTACCGGGGAGCTGTTTTTT. This sequence encodes CASWDPHFTGELFF.

This clonotype was recorded at least ten times. The CDR3 DNA reads as TGTGCCTGGAATGACGGAAGAACCGGAGCTTTCTTT. Protein: CAWNDGRTGAFF. This chain joins TRBV30 and TRBJ1-1; D call uncertain. From germline, CDR1 is GTSNPN and CDR2 SVGIG (reference sequence). Deletions cut 4 bases from V and 10 bases from J, with 16 bases between. The CDR3 has 12 amino acids. Variable domain in full (rest from reference TRBV30 and TRBJ1-1): SQTIHQWPATLVQPVGSPLSLECTVEGTSNPNLYWYRQAAGRGLQLLFYSVGIGQISSEVPQNLSASRPQDRQFILSSKKLLLSDSGFYLCAWNDGRTGAFFGQGTRLTVV.